This T cell receptor (beta chain) was recovered during a study of T cell responses to AZD1222 COVID-19 vaccine. Study as a whole: Pooled in the analysis were second doses at about 4 or about 12 weeks.

Regarding this clone: The antigen remains undetermined.

Broader study findings: Repertoires in all cases were sampled only once the peak T cell response had passed. Donors skewed white British and female; clonal diversity was possibly underestimated. Seropositivity was recorded at baseline in only 6 or 7 AZD1222 recipients.

Sequenced by immunoSEQ multiplex PCR; TCRdb stores in-frame clones only, minus some. Of approximately 94,000 clones listed, roughly 90% are singletons. Trimming cost V 5 bases and J 3 bases, with 11 bases left between them. Germline V CDR1 and CDR2: SGHRS, YFSETQ. This CDR3 is built from 13 residues. The sequenced sample was peripheral blood, obtained on day 0 of AZD1222 vaccination. The chain links TRBV5-1 to TRBJ1-1; D may be TRBD1 (6 bases). The sequence came from an adult in good health. This CDR3 is CASRATGYTEAFF. The CDR3 region has the DNA TGCGCCAGCAGGGCCACAGGGTACACTGAAGCTTTCTTT.